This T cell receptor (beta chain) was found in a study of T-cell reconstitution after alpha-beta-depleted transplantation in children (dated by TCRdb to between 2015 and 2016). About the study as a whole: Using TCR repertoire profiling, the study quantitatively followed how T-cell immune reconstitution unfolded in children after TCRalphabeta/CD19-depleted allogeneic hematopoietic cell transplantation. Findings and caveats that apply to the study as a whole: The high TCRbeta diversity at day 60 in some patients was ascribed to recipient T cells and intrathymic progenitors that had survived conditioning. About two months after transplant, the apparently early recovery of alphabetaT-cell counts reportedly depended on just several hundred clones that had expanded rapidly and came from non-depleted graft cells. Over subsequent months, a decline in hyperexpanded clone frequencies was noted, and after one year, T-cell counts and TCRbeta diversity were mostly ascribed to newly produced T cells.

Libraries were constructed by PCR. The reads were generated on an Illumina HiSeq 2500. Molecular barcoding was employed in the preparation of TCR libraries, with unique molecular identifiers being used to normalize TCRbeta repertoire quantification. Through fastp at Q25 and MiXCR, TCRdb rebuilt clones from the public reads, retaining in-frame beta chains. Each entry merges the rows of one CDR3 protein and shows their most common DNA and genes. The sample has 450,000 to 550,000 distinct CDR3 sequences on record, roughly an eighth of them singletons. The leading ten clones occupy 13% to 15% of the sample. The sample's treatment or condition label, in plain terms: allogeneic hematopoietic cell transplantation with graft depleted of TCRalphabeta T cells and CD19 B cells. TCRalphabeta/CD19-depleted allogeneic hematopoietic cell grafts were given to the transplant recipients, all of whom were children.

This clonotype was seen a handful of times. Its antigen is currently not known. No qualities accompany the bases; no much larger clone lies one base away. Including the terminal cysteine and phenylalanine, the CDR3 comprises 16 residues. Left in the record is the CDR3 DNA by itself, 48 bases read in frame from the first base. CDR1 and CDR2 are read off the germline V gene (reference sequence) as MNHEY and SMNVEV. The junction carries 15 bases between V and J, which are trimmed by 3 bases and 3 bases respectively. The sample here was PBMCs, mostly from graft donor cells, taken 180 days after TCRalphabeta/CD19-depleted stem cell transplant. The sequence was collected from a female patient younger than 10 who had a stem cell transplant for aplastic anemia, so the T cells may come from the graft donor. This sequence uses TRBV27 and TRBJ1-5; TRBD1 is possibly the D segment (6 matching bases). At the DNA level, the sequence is TGTGCCAGCAGTTTTCTCACAGGGAACCTCAATCAGCCCCAGCATTTT. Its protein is CASSFLTGNLNQPQHF.